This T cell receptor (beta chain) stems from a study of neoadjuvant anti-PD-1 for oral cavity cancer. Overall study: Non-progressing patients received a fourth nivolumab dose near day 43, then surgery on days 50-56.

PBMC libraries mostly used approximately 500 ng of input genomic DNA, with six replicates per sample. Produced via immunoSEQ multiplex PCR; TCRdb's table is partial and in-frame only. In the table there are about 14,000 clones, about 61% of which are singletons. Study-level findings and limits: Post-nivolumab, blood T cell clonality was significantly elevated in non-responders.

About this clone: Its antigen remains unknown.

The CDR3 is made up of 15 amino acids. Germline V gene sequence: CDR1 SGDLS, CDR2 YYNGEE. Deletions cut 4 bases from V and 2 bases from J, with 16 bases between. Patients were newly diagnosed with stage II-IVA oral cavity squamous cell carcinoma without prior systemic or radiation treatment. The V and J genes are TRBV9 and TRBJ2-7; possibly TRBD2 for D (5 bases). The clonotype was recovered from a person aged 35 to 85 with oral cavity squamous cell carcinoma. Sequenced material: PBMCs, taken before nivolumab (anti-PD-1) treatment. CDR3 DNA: TGTGCCAGCAGCTCCTTCCCAGCGGCTACCTACGAGCAGTACTTC. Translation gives CASSSFPAATYEQYF.